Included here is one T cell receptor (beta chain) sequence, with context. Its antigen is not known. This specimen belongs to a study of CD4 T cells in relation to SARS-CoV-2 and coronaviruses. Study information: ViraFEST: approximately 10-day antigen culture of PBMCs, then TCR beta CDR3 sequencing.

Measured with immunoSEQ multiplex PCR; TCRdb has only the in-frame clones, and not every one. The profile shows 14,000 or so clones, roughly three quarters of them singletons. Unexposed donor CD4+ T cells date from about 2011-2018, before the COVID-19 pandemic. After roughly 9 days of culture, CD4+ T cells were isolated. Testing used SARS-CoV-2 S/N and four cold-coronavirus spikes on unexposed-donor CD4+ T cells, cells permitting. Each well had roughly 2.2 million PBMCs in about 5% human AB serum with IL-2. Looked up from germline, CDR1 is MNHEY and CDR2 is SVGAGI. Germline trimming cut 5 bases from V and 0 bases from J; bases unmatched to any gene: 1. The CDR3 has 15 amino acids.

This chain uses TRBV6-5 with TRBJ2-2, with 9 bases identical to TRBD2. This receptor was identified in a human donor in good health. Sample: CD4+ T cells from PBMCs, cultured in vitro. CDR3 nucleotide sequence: TGTGCCAGCAGTCGACTAGCGGCGAACACCGGGGAGCTGTTTTTT. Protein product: CASSRLAANTGELFF.